This T cell receptor (beta chain) was captured in a study of OX40 agonist ivuxolimab in advanced cancers. Study-level information: Partial responses occurred in three patients (one hepatocellular carcinoma, two cutaneous melanoma). Findings and caveats of the study: CD8+ T cells were the subset that, on average, had more expanded clones than CD4+.

Cycle 7 day 1, cycle 4 day 1, and baseline were the timepoints at which blood was sampled. With respect to this clone: As yet, its antigen is unknown.

TCRdb's copy holds only in-frame clones and misses some; the assay was immunoSEQ multiplex PCR. The data hold tens of thousands of clones, with approximately 79% observed a single time. This clonotype was sampled from an adult with an advanced solid tumor such as melanoma, head and neck, liver or kidney cancer. Here the sequenced sample was CD4+ or CD8+ T cells sorted from blood, taken in a trial of the OX40 agonist ivuxolimab.

This CDR3 reads CASSYDRGHGNTEAFF. The CDR3, as DNA: TGTGCCAGCAGTTACGACAGGGGTCATGGGAACACTGAAGCTTTCTTT. The rearrangement links TRBV7-2 to TRBJ1-1; TRBD1 matches at 8 bases. V lost 6 bases and J lost 1; bases outside the gene matches: 10. CDR1 and CDR2 (germline): SGHTA, FQGNSA. This CDR3 is built from 16 residues.